This TCR beta chain was recorded in a study of T-cell reconstitution after alpha-beta-depleted transplantation in children. Preparation of the TCRbeta library involved a method that used unique molecular identifiers. TCRdb re-derived calls from the PCR reads in MiXCR, one entry per CDR3 protein. The table records approximately 430,000 distinct CDR3 sequences, 15% to 20% of them present only once. Study-wide results and caveats: Diversity and T-cell counts at one year after transplant derived mostly from new T cells.

A remark on this clonotype: Its antigen is as yet unknown.

CDR3 size: 16 residues. Germline V gives CDR1 DFQATT, CDR2 SNEGSKA (reference sequence). V lost 0 bases and J 4 bases, leaving 18 bases between the germline ends. This sequence joins TRBV20-1 and TRBJ1-2; no clear D. This clonotype was obtained from a boy under two years old who had a stem cell transplant for Wiskott-Aldrich syndrome, so the T cells may come from the graft donor. Source: PBMCs, mostly from graft donor cells, taken 360 days after TCRalphabeta/CD19-depleted stem cell transplant. CDR3 loop: CSARDFGILLAYGYTF. In DNA, the CDR3 is TGCAGTGCTAGAGATTTTGGGATTTTACTTGCCTATGGCTACACCTTC.